The 8 T cell receptor beta chains presented below share a single source sample, sequenced in a study of blood T cell dynamics during melanoma immunotherapy. The time point was: pre-treatment baseline. This table comes from immunoSEQ multiplex PCR, and its TCRdb copy is limited to in-frame clones, with some not included. Of almost 25,000 clones in the sample, around 90% are singletons; the top ten hold about 4.6%. This specimen consisted of blood, obtained from a patient treated with checkpoint blockade. The source is a human donor with melanoma.

V gene TRBV15 combines with J gene TRBJ1-2; no firm D call. The CDR3 is 14 amino acids. Between the trimmed V and J ends, which lost 2 bases and 4 bases, there was a span of 11 bases. In germline, CDR1 is LNHNV, CDR2 YYDKDF (reference sequence). The CDR3 region is CATSRRTTGYGYTF. In nucleotides, the CDR3 is TGTGCCACCAGCAGACGGACCACGGGCTATGGCTACACCTTC.

The V and J genes are TRBV14 and TRBJ2-1, with TRBD2 matching 11 bases. The ends lost 8 bases at V and 7 bases at J; junction bases unmatched: 13. This CDR3 has 16 residues. Germline V gene data show CDR1 as SGHDN and CDR2 as FVKESK. The CDR3 DNA reads as TGTGCCAGCCCACTAGCGGGAGAGGGGGGAGGGAATGAGCAGTTCTTC. It codes for CASPLAGEGGGNEQFF.

Concerning this clone: One junction end disagrees with the germline gene, perhaps due to a read error. The rearrangement joins TRBV7-6 to TRBJ2-1; tentative D call: TRBD2 (6 bases). CDR1 and CDR2 (germline): SGHVS, FNYEAQ. This CDR3 has 13 amino acids. The CDR3 DNA is TGTGCCAGCAGTTTAGCGGTCTACAATGAGCAGTTCTTC. Its protein is CASSLAVYNEQFF.

This clone came up once. J is TRBJ2-1 and V is TRBV7-8, with 9 positions matching TRBD1. The CDR3 contains 15 residues. Germline CDR1 is SGHVS and CDR2 is FQNEAQ. V lost 5 bases, J lost 4 bases, and 6 bases stayed unmatched. The CDR3 here is CASSETGGAYNEQFF. The CDR3 region has the DNA TGTGCCAGCAGCGAAACAGGGGGCGCGTACAATGAGCAGTTCTTC.

V gene TRBV19 combines with J gene TRBJ1-2; tentatively, D is TRBD1 (6 bases). Per germline, CDR1 LNHDA and CDR2 SQIVND (reference sequence). V was pared by 10 bases and J by 3 bases, with 12 bases between. CDR3 size: 12 residues. The CDR3 protein is CAKGTFDYGYTF. The CDR3 DNA is TGTGCCAAAGGGACATTCGACTATGGCTACACCTTC.

The V gene is TRBV5-8, the J gene TRBJ2-5, with 10 positions matching TRBD2. Per the germline V gene, CDR1 is SGHTS and CDR2 is YDEGEE. The CDR3 is 17 amino acids. V gave up 7 bases and J gave up 1 base; unmatched junction bases: 13. The CDR3 is CASLGGLAGVFQETQYF. CDR3 coding DNA: TGTGCCAGCTTGGGCGGCCTAGCGGGAGTGTTCCAAGAGACCCAGTACTTC.

This chain connects TRBV9 to TRBJ2-3; 8 nucleotides match TRBD2. V lost 1 base, J lost 5 bases, and 9 bases stayed unmatched. The CDR3 covers 16 residues. Germline loops: CDR1 SGDLS, CDR2 YYNGEE. The CDR3 region has the DNA TGTGCCAGCAGCGTAAACCGGGAGGGGTTCGGAGATACGCAGTATTTT. It codes for CASSVNREGFGDTQYF.

The chain employs TRBV28 and TRBJ2-5; D not resolved. The J call may be in error: the DNA end matches TRBJ2-7 better. CDR3 length: 13 amino acids. From germline, CDR1 is MDHEN and CDR2 SYDVKM. The CDR3 DNA reads TGTGCCAGCACCCGGGCCTTAACCTACGAGCAGTACTTC. Its protein is CASTRALTYEQYF.